Following are 13 T cell receptor beta chains from one sample sequenced in a study of beta chain features in type 1 diabetes. The entirety of the isolated RNA underwent reverse transcription, so expressed TCRB transcripts were sequenced. The data were produced by immunoSEQ multiplex PCR, yet TCRdb's version contains in-frame clones alone and is incomplete. Here the sample spans fewer than 350,000 clones, approximately 16% being singletons. Study-wide points: Patients with Type 1 diabetes showed moderately but significantly shorter TCRB CDR3s in all four CD4+ subsets.

These receptors have no known antigen. Material: naive CD4+ T cells from blood. These receptors all stem from a man aged 18 to 30 with type 1 diabetes.

This clone has a handful of counts. This rearrangement joins TRBV6-6 to TRBJ1-3; 7 positions agree with TRBD1. The V and J ends lost 5 bases and 2 bases, in that order; junction bases with no gene match: 3. The CDR3 is 14 amino acids. CDR1 and CDR2 (germline): MNHNY, SVGAGI (reference sequence). This CDR3 reads CASSDRVAGNTIYF. CDR3 coding DNA: TGTGCCAGCAGTGACAGGGTGGCTGGAAACACCATATATTTT.

The table lists this clone with a few counts. The chain employs TRBV6-5 and TRBJ2-1; TRBD1 might be the D (5 bases). Trimming took off 8 bases at V and 0 bases at J, with 8 bases between the two ends. In germline, CDR1 is MNHEY, CDR2 SVGAGI. CDR3 length: 13 amino acids. The CDR3 loop reads CASAGRSYNEQFF. The CDR3 region has the DNA TGTGCCAGCGCAGGGCGCTCCTACAATGAGCAGTTCTTC.

This clone was picked up a small number of times. CDR3 nucleotide sequence: TGTGCCACCAGGGGAGGAGGAAAACTGTTTTTT. Amino acid sequence: CATRGGGKLFF. The chain recombines TRBV15 with TRBJ1-4; unclear D gene. Germline V gene lookup returns CDR1 LNHNV and CDR2 YYDKDF (reference sequence). Trimming removed 6 bases at V and 10 bases at J, with 9 bases between. The CDR3 consists of 11 residues. Looking up the rest from reference TRBV15 and TRBJ1-4 gives the full variable domain: DAMVIQNPRYQVTQFGKPVTLSCSQTLNHNVMYWYQQKSSQAPKLLFHYYDKDFNNEADTPDNFQSRRPNTSFCFLDIRSPGLGDTAMYLCATRGGGKLFFGSGTQLSVL.

The V call is TRBV30, the J call TRBJ1-6; the match to TRBD1 covers 8 bases. CDR1 is GTSNPN, CDR2 SVGIG, per germline (reference sequence). The junction had 2 bases not matched to a gene; V was cut back by 2 bases and J by 8 bases. The length of the CDR3 is 13 residues. CDR3 nucleotide sequence: TGTGCCTGGAGTTTGACAGGGGATTCACCCCTCCACTTT. Protein product: CAWSLTGDSPLHF.

This clone was detected only a few times. This rearrangement joins TRBV19 to TRBJ2-7; 8 bases align to TRBD1. Germline-derived CDR1 and CDR2 are LNHDA and SQIVND (reference sequence). J was trimmed by 6 bases and V by 5 bases; bases with no gene match: 9. The length of the CDR3 is 14 residues. This CDR3 reads CASSAQTGDGEQYF. The CDR3 DNA follows: TGTGCCAGTAGTGCCCAGACAGGGGACGGCGAGCAGTACTTC.

V is TRBV28 and J is TRBJ2-6, with 10 nucleotides matching TRBD1. This CDR3 comprises 21 residues. The ends lost 5 bases at V and 2 bases at J; junction bases unmatched: 18. Germline CDR1 is MDHEN and CDR2 is SYDVKM. The CDR3 DNA is TGTGCCAGCAGTCCCCGGGTCGTCGGGGACAGGGGTCCCCCTGGGGCCAACGTCCTGACTTTC. This gives the protein CASSPRVVGDRGPPGANVLTF.

The chain's CDR3 is CATSRPILNHRGGNNEQFF. The CDR3 DNA reads TGTGCCACCAGCAGACCCATACTAAACCACCGCGGGGGAAACAATGAGCAGTTCTTC. J is TRBJ2-1 and V is TRBV15; 7 positions agree with TRBD2. Germline-derived CDR1 and CDR2 are LNHNV and YYDKDF (reference sequence). The CDR3 has 19 residues. Trimming at V came to 2 bases and at J to 5 bases, leaving 18 bases not matched to a gene.

This clone turned up a few times. This chain's CDR3 is CASSLGQLNEQYF. The CDR3 DNA reads as TGTGCCAGTAGTCTTGGACAGTTAAACGAGCAGTACTTC. This chain connects TRBV19 to TRBJ2-7; maybe TRBD1 (6 bases). The length of the CDR3 is 13 residues. The germline gives CDR1 LNHDA, CDR2 SQIVND (reference sequence). Trimming took off 5 bases at V and 5 bases at J, with 13 bases between the two ends.

Notes on this clone: Other DNA sequences from this sample encode an identical CDR3 as well. The chain has TRBV9 and TRBJ2-5, with D hard to call. Trimming stripped 0 bases from V and 1 base from J, with 7 bases between. The CDR3 is 14 residues long. CDR1 and CDR2 (germline): SGDLS, YYNGEE. The CDR3 is CASSVGQIQETQYF. Here the CDR3 DNA reads TGTGCCAGCAGCGTAGGGCAGATCCAAGAGACCCAGTACTTC.

This clone was recorded a few times. V usage is TRBV4-1 and J usage is TRBJ2-7; a weak D match, TRBD1 (6 bases). Trimming stripped 0 bases from V and 8 bases from J, with 14 bases between. CDR1 is MGHRA and CDR2 is YSYEKL in the germline V gene. The CDR3 length is 14 residues. CDR3 coding DNA: TGCGCCAGCAGCCAAGAGCCAGGGGTTGGACAGCAGTACTTC. It yields the protein CASSQEPGVGQQYF.

The CDR3 DNA sequence: TGCGCCAGCAGCCTGGGACAGGCACCGGTAGATGAGCAGTTCTTC. It is translated as CASSLGQAPVDEQFF. The chain joins TRBV5-1 to TRBJ2-1; the match to TRBD1 covers 8 bases. The length of the CDR3 is 15 residues. Per the germline V gene, CDR1 is SGHRS and CDR2 is YFSETQ. Trimming at V came to 4 bases and at J to 8 bases, leaving 11 bases not matched to a gene.

This clone was detected only a few times. The chain links TRBV20-1 to TRBJ2-1; TRBD1 is a possible D gene (5 bases). V lost 4 bases to trimming and J lost 12 bases, with 10 bases between them. The germline CDR1 and CDR2 sequences are DFQATT and SNEGSKA (reference sequence). CDR3 size: 10 residues. DNA of the CDR3: TGCAGTGCTACAGGGTATGGGCAGTTCTTC. Translated: CSATGYGQFF.

The chain carries TRBV6-1 and TRBJ1-2; D is undetermined. From germline, CDR1 is MNHNS and CDR2 SASEGT. V was cut by 1 base and J by 0 bases, with 9 bases left in between. The CDR3 sequence is 15 residues long. The CDR3 region is CASSEGWPANYGYTF. Here the CDR3 DNA reads TGTGCCAGCAGTGAAGGCTGGCCTGCTAACTATGGCTACACCTTC.